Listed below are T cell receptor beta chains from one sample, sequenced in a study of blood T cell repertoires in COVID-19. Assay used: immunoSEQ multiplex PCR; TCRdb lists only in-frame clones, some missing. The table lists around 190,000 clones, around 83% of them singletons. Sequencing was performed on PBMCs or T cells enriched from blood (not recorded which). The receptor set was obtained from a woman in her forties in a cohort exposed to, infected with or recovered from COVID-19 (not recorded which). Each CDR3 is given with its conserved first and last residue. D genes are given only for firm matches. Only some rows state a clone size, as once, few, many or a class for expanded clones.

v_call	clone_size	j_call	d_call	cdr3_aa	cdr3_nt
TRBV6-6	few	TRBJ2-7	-	CASSPSRGYEQYF	TGTGCCAGCAGCCCGTCTAGGGGCTACGAGCAGTACTTC
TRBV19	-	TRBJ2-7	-	CASSIRGTVAYEQYF	TGTGCCAGTAGTATTCGCGGGACAGTTGCCTACGAGCAGTACTTC
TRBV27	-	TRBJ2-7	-	CASSFAAGNYEQYF	TGTGCCAGCAGTTTTGCGGCAGGGAACTACGAGCAGTACTTC
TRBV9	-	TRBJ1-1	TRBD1	CASSGSGGHTEAFF	TGTGCCAGCAGCGGTTCAGGGGGCCACACTGAAGCTTTCTTT
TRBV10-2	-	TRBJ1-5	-	CASSFSGESNQPQHF	TGCGCCAGCAGTTTCTCAGGGGAAAGCAATCAGCCCCAGCATTTT
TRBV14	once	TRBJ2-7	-	CASSQGTWPYEQYF	TGTGCCAGCAGCCAGGGGACATGGCCCTACGAGCAGTACTTC
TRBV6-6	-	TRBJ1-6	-	CASSTVGAQGTIFNGYSPLHF	TGTGCCAGCAGCACCGTCGGGGCCCAGGGGACAATTTTTAATGGATATTCACCCCTCCACTTT
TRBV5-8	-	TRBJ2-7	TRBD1	CASSLSRDRSTYEQYF	TGTGCCAGCAGCTTGAGCCGGGACAGGAGCACCTACGAGCAGTACTTC
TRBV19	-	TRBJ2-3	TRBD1	CASSPGTAGPGTDTQYF	TGTGCCAGTAGTCCCGGGACAGCCGGACCTGGCACAGATACGCAGTATTTT
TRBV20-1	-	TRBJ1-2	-	CSAPREGGYTF	TGCAGTGCTCCCCGGGAGGGCGGCTACACCTTC
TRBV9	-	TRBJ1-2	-	CASSAGRGDYGYTF	TGTGCCAGCAGCGCAGGGCGGGGAGACTATGGCTACACCTTC
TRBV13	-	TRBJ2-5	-	CASSLAQGGVEETQYF	TGTGCCAGCAGCTTAGCGCAGGGGGGCGTGGAAGAGACCCAGTACTTC
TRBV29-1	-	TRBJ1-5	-	CSVATGGPNQPQHF	TGCAGCGTGGCCACTGGGGGCCCTAATCAGCCCCAGCATTTT
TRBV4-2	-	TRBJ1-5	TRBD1	CASSQERKDRVSNQPQHF	TGTGCCAGCAGCCAAGAGCGAAAAGACAGGGTGAGCAATCAGCCCCAGCATTTT
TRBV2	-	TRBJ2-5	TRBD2	CASSEEVAGGQETQYF	TGTGCCAGCAGTGAAGAGGTAGCGGGAGGGCAGGAGACCCAGTACTTC
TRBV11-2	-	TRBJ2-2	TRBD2	CASSHGLGNTGELFF	TGTGCCAGCAGCCACGGACTAGGGAACACCGGGGAGCTGTTTTTT
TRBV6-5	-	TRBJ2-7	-	CASSLIEGDYEQYF	TGTGCCAGCAGTTTGATAGAGGGGGACTACGAGCAGTACTTC
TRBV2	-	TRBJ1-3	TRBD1	CASSSGTGGYTIYF	TGTGCCAGCAGCTCCGGGACAGGGGGTTACACCATATATTTT
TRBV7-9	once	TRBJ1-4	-	CASSFRGAENEKLFF	TGTGCCAGCAGCTTTCGGGGGGCAGAGAATGAAAAACTGTTTTTT
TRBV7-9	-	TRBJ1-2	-	CASSADNGANYGYTF	TGTGCCAGCAGCGCCGACAACGGTGCTAACTATGGCTACACCTTC
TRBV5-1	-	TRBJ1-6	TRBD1	CASSLAGQGSSYNSPLHF	TGCGCCAGCAGCTTGGCGGGACAGGGGAGCTCCTATAATTCACCCCTCCACTTT
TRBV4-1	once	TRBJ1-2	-	CASSQGPSGDYGYTF	TGCGCCAGCAGCCAAGGACCAAGCGGGGACTATGGCTACACCTTC
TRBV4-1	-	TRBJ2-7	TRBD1	CASSSTGGSYEQYF	TGCGCCAGCAGCTCGACAGGGGGGTCCTACGAGCAGTACTTC
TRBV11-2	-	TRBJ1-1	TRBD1	CATRDSSNTEAFF	TGTGCCACGCGGGACAGTTCGAACACTGAAGCTTTCTTT
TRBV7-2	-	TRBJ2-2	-	CASSRQAPGLNTGELFF	TGTGCCAGCAGCCGCCAGGCGCCAGGGCTGAACACCGGGGAGCTGTTTTTT
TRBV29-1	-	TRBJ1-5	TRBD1	CSVTSGQGGQPQHF	TGCAGCGTTACTTCGGGACAGGGGGGACAGCCCCAGCATTTT
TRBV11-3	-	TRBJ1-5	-	CASSQLQDLSNQPQHF	TGTGCCAGCAGCCAATTACAGGACCTTAGCAATCAGCCCCAGCATTTT
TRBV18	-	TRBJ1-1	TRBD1	CASSLSDRDTEAFF	TGTGCCAGCTCACTCTCAGACAGGGACACTGAAGCTTTCTTT
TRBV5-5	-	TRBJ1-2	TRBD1	CASSLMRTGQDGYTF	TGTGCCAGCAGCCTCATGCGGACAGGGCAAGATGGCTACACCTTC
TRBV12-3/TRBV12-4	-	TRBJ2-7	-	CASSFLRYEQYF	TGTGCCAGCAGTTTTCTACGGTACGAGCAGTACTTC